Listed below are T cell receptor beta chains from one sample, sequenced in a study of T cell changes during pregnancy in multiple sclerosis. Clones were sequenced by immunoSEQ multiplex PCR, and TCRdb holds only the in-frame ones, with some missing. The sample records about 44,000 clones, around 96% being singletons. The source was peripheral blood, collected in the second trimester of pregnancy. These receptors were taken from a female donor with multiple sclerosis, enrolled in a pregnancy study. The CDR3 runs from the conserved cysteine through the conserved F or W. The D gene is left open where the match is weak. Clone size, where shown, is once, few, many, or a class for clones that have expanded.

>TRBJ2-1|-|-|TRBV6-5
TGTGCCAGCAGTTACTCGAACAGGGTTAACAATGAGCAGTTCTTC
CASSYSNRVNNEQFF
>TRBJ2-2|-|-|TRBV7-7
TGTGCCAGCAGCTTAGAGGCTTGGGGGGGCAACACCGGGGAGCTGTTTTTT
CASSLEAWGGNTGELFF
>TRBJ2-2|-|TRBD2|TRBV5-1
TGCGCCAGCAGCTTACTGGGACTAGCGGGAGGGAGAGGGGAGCTGTTTTTT
CASSLLGLAGGRGELFF
>TRBJ2-1|-|-|TRBV10-2
TGCGCCAGCAGTGAGTCAGCTTTGGACAGTGGGCGTCGGTACTACAATGAGCAGTTCTTC
CASSESALDSGRRYYNEQFF
>TRBJ1-1|-|TRBD1|TRBV4-1
TGCGCCAGCAGCCAAGATCGGAGAGGGGGCACCCCTGAAGCTTTCTTT
CASSQDRRGGTPEAFF
>TRBJ1-4|-|-|TRBV30
TGTGCCGGTGGGGGCCTGGATGAAAAACTGTTTTTT
CAGGGLDEKLFF
>TRBJ1-2|once|-|TRBV27
TGTGCCAGCAGTGACGGGAACGTCGATGGCTACACCTTC
CASSDGNVDGYTF
>TRBJ1-4|-|TRBD1|TRBV11-2
TGTGCCAGCAGCATAAAGGGGGCAGGTGAAAAACTGTTTTTT
CASSIKGAGEKLFF
>TRBJ2-5|-|TRBD2|TRBV4-1
TGCGCCAGCAGCCAAGCAGCGGGAGGACTACAAGAGACCCAGTACTTC
CASSQAAGGLQETQYF
>TRBJ2-1|-|TRBD2|TRBV9
TGTGCCAGCAGCGGTGGTTCTGGCGGGGGTTACAATGAGCAGTTCTTC
CASSGGSGGGYNEQFF
>TRBJ1-5|-|-|TRBV6-5
TGTGCCAGCAGTTTGGGCAGTCCTTATAGCAATCAGCCCCAGCATTTT
CASSLGSPYSNQPQHF
>TRBJ2-2|-|TRBD2|TRBV2
TGTGCCAGCAGGGGACTAGCGGGGCCGGGGCCCGGGGAGCTGTTTTTT
CASRGLAGPGPGELFF
>TRBJ2-2|-|-|TRBV25-1
TGTGCCAGCAGTGATTGGAGGGACACCGGGGAGCTGTTTTTT
CASSDWRDTGELFF
>TRBJ2-7|-|-|TRBV11-2
TGTGCCAGCAGCTTAGCGGGAGTCAGCAACGAGCAGTACTTC
CASSLAGVSNEQYF
>TRBJ2-1|-|-|TRBV5-1
TGCGCCAGCAGCTTACTACCTGGCAGGGGGGTTCACAATGAGCAGTTCTTC
CASSLLPGRGVHNEQFF
>TRBJ1-2|-|-|TRBV15
TGTGCCACCAGCAGAGTGGGGGGTGGCAGGAGCCTCTATGGCTACACCTTC
CATSRVGGGRSLYGYTF
>TRBJ2-3|-|TRBD2|TRBV4-2
TGTGCCAGCAGCCAAGCCCCGGGACTAGCGGAGGGGAATACGCAGTATTTT
CASSQAPGLAEGNTQYF
>TRBJ1-1|-|TRBD1|TRBV19
TGTGCCAGTACACGAATTACAGCGGGACAGGGCCTCTTTTTT
CASTRITAGQGLFF
>TRBJ2-7|-|-|TRBV11-1
TGTGCCAGCAGTAGGCGGACAGCCAGCTCCTACGAGCAGTACTTC
CASSRRTASSYEQYF
>TRBJ2-5|-|TRBD1|TRBV7-2
TGTGCCAGCAGCTTAGCGGTAGGACAGGGGTCAGGTGTAGAGACCCAGTACTTC
CASSLAVGQGSGVETQYF